This TCR beta chain was recorded in a study of neurological immune-mediated disorders. Unsorted libraries came from 2 million PBMCs stored at -80 °C. Germline V gene data show CDR1 as SGHVS and CDR2 as FNYEAQ. The J segment lost 0 bases and the V segment lost 5 bases, leaving 5 bases of the junction unmatched. This CDR3 region has 15 residues. Every sequencing run returned over 200 million TCR-beta sequences, which were derived from 15-18 subjects. TCRdb processed the 5' RACE reads anew with MiXCR; each CDR3 protein has one entry. The table shows more than 25,000 distinct CDR3 sequences, with around an eighth occurring only once.

V usage is TRBV7-6 and J usage is TRBJ2-7, with TRBD1 matching 9 bases. The sample was PBMCs. This receptor was obtained from an older woman in good health. The CDR3 DNA reads TGTGCCAGCAGCACCGGGACAGGGAGCTCCTACGAGCAGTACTTC. This gives the protein CASSTGTGSSYEQYF. Variable domain in full (rest from reference TRBV7-6 and TRBJ2-7): GAGVSQSPRYKVTKRGQDVALRCDPISGHVSLYWYRQALGQGPEFLTYFNYEAQQDKSGLPNDRFSAERPEGSISTLTIQRTEQRDSAMYRCASSTGTGSSYEQYFGPGTRLTVT.